The rows below give T cell receptor beta chains drawn from one sample of a study of radiation and T cells in renal cell carcinoma. Method: immunoSEQ multiplex PCR; TCRdb's copy keeps in-frame clones and lacks some. Among some 72,000 clones listed, roughly 80% were seen once. Sequenced here: blood, sampled from a patient whose treatment included radiotherapy and nephrectomy. The receptor source for this set is a man aged 60 to 75 with renal cell carcinoma. The CDR3 runs from the conserved cysteine through the conserved F or W. Each record gives: V gene, D gene, clone size, J gene, CDR3 protein, CDR3 DNA. D genes are given only for firm matches. Clone size is shown for a subset of rows, as once, few, many or a class of expanded clone.

TRBV30	TRBD2	.	TRBJ2-7	CAWGRGASGAYEQYF	TGTGCCTGGGGGCGAGGGGCTAGCGGGGCCTACGAGCAGTACTTC
TRBV4-1	TRBD2	once	TRBJ2-5	CASSLSGTSGTGYETQYF	TGCGCCAGCAGCCTGTCCGGGACTAGCGGGACGGGGTACGAGACCCAGTACTTC
TRBV6-1	TRBD2	.	TRBJ2-1	CASSEIGRLDEQFF	TGTGCCAGCAGTGAAATCGGGAGGCTCGATGAGCAGTTCTTC
TRBV12-1	.	.	TRBJ2-2	CASSNREGPNTGELFF	TGTGCCAGCAGCAACCGGGAGGGCCCCAACACCGGGGAGCTGTTTTTT
TRBV2	.	.	TRBJ1-5	CASSLFRTAINQPQHF	TGTGCCAGCAGCTTGTTCCGGACAGCAATCAATCAGCCCCAGCATTTT
TRBV6-5	.	.	TRBJ2-7	CASSRQVSSYEQYF	TGTGCCAGCAGCAGACAGGTTAGCTCCTACGAGCAGTACTTC
TRBV11-2	TRBD2	.	TRBJ2-1	CASSFLAGLDEQFF	TGTGCCAGCAGCTTCCTAGCGGGACTCGATGAGCAGTTCTTC
TRBV5-1	.	.	TRBJ1-2	CASSVEGETYGYTF	TGCGCCAGCAGCGTGGAGGGGGAGACCTATGGCTACACCTTC
TRBV28	.	few	TRBJ2-7	CASSLSGGFAYEQYF	TGTGCCAGCAGTTTATCTGGCGGGTTCGCCTACGAGCAGTACTTC
TRBV5-8	.	.	TRBJ2-6	CASSFSGANVLTF	TGTGCCAGCAGCTTCTCCGGGGCCAACGTCCTGACTTTC
TRBV18	.	.	TRBJ2-1	CASSPTRENYNEQFF	TGTGCCAGCTCACCAACAAGGGAAAACTACAATGAGCAGTTCTTC
TRBV5-5	.	.	TRBJ1-3	CASSLDASGNTIYF	TGTGCCAGCAGCTTAGACGCCTCTGGAAACACCATATATTTT
TRBV2	.	many	TRBJ1-5	CASRGWVKPQHF	TGTGCCAGCAGAGGGTGGGTAAAGCCCCAGCATTTT
TRBV18	.	few	TRBJ2-7	CASSPQGSEQYF	TGTGCCAGCTCACCACAGGGCTCCGAGCAGTACTTC
TRBV11-1	TRBD1	.	TRBJ2-1	CASSLRQGNYNEQFF	TGTGCCAGCAGCTTGAGACAGGGGAACTACAATGAGCAGTTCTTC
TRBV6-1	TRBD1	few	TRBJ2-5	CASSPRQGSQETQYF	TGTGCCAGCAGTCCAAGACAGGGAAGCCAAGAGACCCAGTACTTC
TRBV7-8	.	.	TRBJ1-5	CASSLADQPQHF	TGTGCCAGCAGCTTAGCGGATCAGCCCCAGCATTTT
TRBV28	TRBD1	.	TRBJ2-5	CASSQDTGVQETQYF	TGTGCCAGCAGCCAAGATACAGGGGTCCAAGAGACCCAGTACTTC
TRBV27	.	.	TRBJ2-5	CASSFWGRGETQYF	TGTGCCAGCAGTTTTTGGGGTCGGGGAGAGACCCAGTACTTC
TRBV13	TRBD1	few	TRBJ2-7	CASSIGQDFYEQYF	TGTGCCAGCAGCATCGGACAGGACTTCTACGAGCAGTACTTC
TRBV19	.	.	TRBJ2-5	CASSNGLGVGQTQYF	TGTGCCAGTAGTAATGGCCTAGGCGTCGGGCAGACCCAGTACTTC
TRBV18	.	few	TRBJ1-1	CASSLRQAAHEAFF	TGTGCCAGCTCACTTCGACAGGCTGCCCACGAAGCTTTCTTT
TRBV4-1	.	.	TRBJ1-5	CASSQGGQGIQPQHF	TGCGCCAGCAGCCAAGGGGGCCAGGGGATTCAGCCCCAGCATTTT
TRBV11-2	.	.	TRBJ1-1	CASSLDLMNTEAFF	TGTGCCAGCAGCTTAGATCTGATGAACACTGAAGCTTTCTTT
TRBV27	.	.	TRBJ2-1	CASRTGSSYNEQFF	TGTGCCAGCAGAACAGGGAGCTCCTACAATGAGCAGTTCTTC
TRBV7-9	TRBD2	.	TRBJ2-2	CASRPGLAQTGELFF	TGTGCCAGCAGGCCGGGACTAGCGCAGACCGGGGAGCTGTTTTTT
TRBV6-4	TRBD1	few	TRBJ2-7	CASSDSGTGTYEQYF	TGTGCCAGCAGTGACTCCGGGACAGGAACCTACGAGCAGTACTTC
TRBV13	.	.	TRBJ2-1	CASSLAVRNEQFF	TGTGCCAGCAGCTTAGCCGTACGTAATGAGCAGTTCTTC
TRBV9	.	.	TRBJ2-2	CASSATTVNTGELFF	TGTGCCAGCAGCGCCACCACAGTGAACACCGGGGAGCTGTTTTTT
TRBV7-6	.	.	TRBJ2-5	CASSLEGGDYQETQYF	TGTGCCAGCAGCTTAGAGGGGGGGGACTACCAAGAGACCCAGTACTTC
TRBV5-8	TRBD1	.	TRBJ1-4	CASSLQGGKLFF	TGTGCCAGCAGCCTACAGGGGGGAAAGCTGTTTTTT
TRBV28	.	.	TRBJ1-5	CASSTGQYAQPQHF	TGTGCCAGCAGTACCGGACAGTACGCTCAGCCCCAGCATTTT
TRBV28	.	.	TRBJ1-4	CASSLGGFGTGEKLFF	TGTGCCAGCAGTTTAGGCGGCTTTGGGACGGGAGAAAAACTGTTTTTT
TRBV5-4	.	.	TRBJ2-3	CASGRGTDTQYF	TGTGCCAGCGGGCGGGGCACAGATACGCAGTATTTT
TRBV7-9	.	.	TRBJ2-3	CASSAGTRSTDTQYF	TGTGCCAGCAGCGCGGGCACCCGTAGCACAGATACGCAGTATTTT
TRBV28	.	.	TRBJ2-7	CASSFSDDRGQYF	TGTGCCAGCAGTTTTTCGGACGACCGGGGGCAGTACTTC
TRBV7-2	.	.	TRBJ1-1	CASSLRSGLSGNTEAFF	TGTGCCAGCAGCTTACGTTCCGGTTTGTCAGGGAACACTGAAGCTTTCTTT
TRBV6-4	.	once	TRBJ1-1	CASSGPTGAFF	TGTGCCAGCAGTGGTCCGACAGGAGCTTTCTTT
TRBV10-2	TRBD1	.	TRBJ1-5	CASSEPDRGKQPQHF	TGCGCCAGCAGTGAACCTGACAGGGGAAAACAGCCCCAGCATTTT
TRBV19	TRBD2	.	TRBJ2-1	CVTTGGFYNEQFF	TGTGTCACAACCGGGGGGTTCTACAATGAGCAGTTCTTC
TRBV5-1	.	.	TRBJ1-1	CASSLLSGDRRAEAFF	TGCGCCAGCAGCTTGCTATCAGGGGATCGTAGGGCTGAAGCTTTCTTT